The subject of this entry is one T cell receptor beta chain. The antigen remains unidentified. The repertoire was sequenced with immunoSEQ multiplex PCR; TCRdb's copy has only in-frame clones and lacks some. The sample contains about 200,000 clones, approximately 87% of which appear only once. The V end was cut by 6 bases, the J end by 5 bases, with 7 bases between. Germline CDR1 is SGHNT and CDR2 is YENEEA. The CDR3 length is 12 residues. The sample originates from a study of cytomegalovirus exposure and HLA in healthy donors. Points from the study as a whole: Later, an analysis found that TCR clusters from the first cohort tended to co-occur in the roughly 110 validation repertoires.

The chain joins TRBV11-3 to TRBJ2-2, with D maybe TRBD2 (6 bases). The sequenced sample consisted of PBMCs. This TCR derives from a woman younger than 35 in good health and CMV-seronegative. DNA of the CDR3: TGTGCCAGCAGAGGGAGGACCGGGGAGCTGTTTTTT. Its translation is CASRGRTGELFF.